Following are 5 T cell receptor beta chains from one sample sequenced in a study of blood T cell repertoires in COVID-19 (dated by TCRdb to about 2020). Libraries were constructed by the immunoSEQ multiplex PCR assay. Not all clones reach the TCRdb copy of this immuneACCESS table, which keeps in-frame sequences only. Checked studies attribute under half of the gap to unresolved V genes and leave the rest unexplained. Here the sample has 250,000 or so clones; 80% to 90% occur a single time. Jointly, the top ten make up around 1.8% of the sample. Sample: PBMCs or T cells enriched from blood (not recorded which). All receptors derive from a woman aged 45-65 years who had recovered from COVID-19.

The V and J genes are TRBV24-1 and TRBJ2-1; D might be TRBD1 (6 bases). The germline V gene encodes CDR1 KGHDR and CDR2 SFDVKD. The CDR3 covers 15 residues. The V gene lost 6 bases and the J gene lost 0 bases, with 11 bases spanning the gap. The CDR3 sequence is CATSRQVSSYNEQFF. CDR3 nucleotide sequence: TGTGCCACCAGTCGACAGGTTAGCTCCTACAATGAGCAGTTCTTC.

This chain joins TRBV7-9 and TRBJ2-5, with a weak D call TRBD2 (5 bases). CDR1 and CDR2 (germline): SEHNR, FQNEAQ (reference sequence). Trimming removed 2 bases from V and 1 base from J, with 14 bases in between. CDR3 size: 16 residues. CDR3 region: CASSLLLGRAQETQYF. The DNA for the CDR3 is TGTGCCAGCAGCTTACTCCTTGGGCGGGCCCAAGAGACCCAGTACTTC.

This rearrangement joins TRBV25-1 to TRBJ1-2, with D tentatively TRBD1 (6 bases). Germline V gene sequence: CDR1 MGHDK, CDR2 SYGVNS. This CDR3 has 16 amino acids. Deletions cut 6 bases from V and 5 bases from J, with 22 bases between. Here the CDR3 DNA reads TGTGCCAGCAGACAGACAGGAAGACTTAAGGGGTATGGCTACACCTTC. Protein sequence: CASRQTGRLKGYGYTF.

This chain connects TRBV28 to TRBJ1-1, with D perhaps TRBD1 (5 bases). With 8 bases removed from V and 5 bases from J, the gap between germline ends came to 12 bases. The V gene's germline CDR1 is MDHEN and CDR2 SYDVKM. The CDR3 has 12 amino acids. The CDR3 protein is CASFVSGTEAFF. For the CDR3, the DNA is TGTGCCAGCTTTGTATCAGGGACTGAAGCTTTCTTT.

This chain links TRBV7-6 with TRBJ1-5; possibly TRBD1 for D (5 bases). This CDR3 is 15 amino acids long. Germline loops: CDR1 SGHVS, CDR2 FNYEAQ. The V gene lost 0 bases and the J gene lost 4 bases, with 10 bases spanning the gap. CDR3 residues: CASSLARDRNQPQHF. CDR3 DNA: TGTGCCAGCAGCTTAGCCAGGGATAGGAATCAGCCCCAGCATTTT.